What follows is one T cell receptor beta chain and its context. Its matching antigen is unknown. This record comes from a study of T cells in tumors after PD-1 blockade. Study in general: Treatment was either pembrolizumab 200 mg every 3 weeks or cemiplimab 350 mg every 2 weeks. A subset received ongoing vismodegib 150 mg daily alongside anti-PD-1 therapy. Study observations and caveats: Blood contained approximately 41% of the tumor's TCR clonotypes.

Genomic DNA template from tumor biopsies or peripheral blood, 616 ng to 6,004 ng input. This table comes from immunoSEQ multiplex PCR, and its TCRdb copy is limited to in-frame clones, with some not included. The sample holds 13,000 to 15,000 clones, approximately 80% seen once. The sequence came from a human donor with basal cell carcinoma. Sequences were derived from PBMCs, sampled after anti-PD-1 treatment.

Here the CDR3 reads CASSLAVGRSEKLFF. CDR3 in DNA: TGTGCCAGCAGTTTAGCGGTGGGAAGAAGCGAAAAACTGTTTTTT. The rearrangement joins TRBV28 to TRBJ1-4, with D hard to call. The V and J ends lost 2 bases and 8 bases respectively, with 15 bases between them. The CDR3 runs to 15 residues. Per germline, CDR1 MDHEN and CDR2 SYDVKM.